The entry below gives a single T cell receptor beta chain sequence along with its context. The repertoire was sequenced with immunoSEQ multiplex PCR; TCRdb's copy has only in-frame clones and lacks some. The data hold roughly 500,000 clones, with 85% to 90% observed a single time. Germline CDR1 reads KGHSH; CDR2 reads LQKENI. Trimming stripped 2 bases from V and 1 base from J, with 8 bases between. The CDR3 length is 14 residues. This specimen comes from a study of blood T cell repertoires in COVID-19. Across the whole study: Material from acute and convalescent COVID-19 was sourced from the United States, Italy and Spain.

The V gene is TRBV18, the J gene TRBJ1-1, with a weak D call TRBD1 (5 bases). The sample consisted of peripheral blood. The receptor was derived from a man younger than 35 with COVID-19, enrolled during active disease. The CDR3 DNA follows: TGTGCCAGCTCACCAGCAGGACAGAACACTGAAGCTTTCTTT. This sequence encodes CASSPAGQNTEAFF.